This T cell receptor (beta chain) was profiled in a study of blood T cell repertoires in COVID-19. Study overall: From T cells, B-cell-depleted T cells, or PBMCs came the material, which was cDNA or gDNA.

The repertoire was sequenced with immunoSEQ multiplex PCR; TCRdb's copy has only in-frame clones and lacks some. The table lists 9,500 to 12,000 clones, roughly 80% of them singletons, with more than 6.5% in the top ten. This clone was found a few times. The sequencing sample was made of peripheral blood. This clonotype was obtained from a man between 65 and 85 years old with active COVID-19.

The chain's CDR3 is CASSYGGANNEQFF. Here the CDR3 DNA reads TGTGCCAGCAGTTATGGGGGGGCCAACAATGAGCAGTTCTTC. The chain links TRBV6-5 to TRBJ2-1; D might be TRBD2 (7 bases). V dropped 3 bases and J dropped 5 bases, with 11 bases sitting between them. This CDR3 is built from 14 residues. CDR1 is MNHEY and CDR2 is SVGAGI in the germline V gene.